The following is a TCR beta chain sequence with its context. This specimen comes from a study of blood T cell repertoires in COVID-19. Background on the study: The United States, Italy and Spain supplied acute and convalescent COVID-19 samples. PBMCs, B-cell-depleted T cells, or T cells were the source of the cDNA or gDNA that made up the material.

Per the authors' pipeline: Quantification of nucleated cells was approximated via reference gene primer amplification. Clones were sequenced by immunoSEQ multiplex PCR, and TCRdb holds only the in-frame ones, with some missing. V and J calls and clone size are copied from that table; D and trimming were computed from the DNA. The sample has hundreds of thousands of clones, 65% to 85% seen once. The V gene lost 0 bases and the J gene lost 4 bases, with 5 bases spanning the gap. From germline, CDR1 is LGHDT and CDR2 YNNKEL (reference sequence). The CDR3 totals 13 residues. The source is a woman in her 50s with acute or convalescent COVID-19. The sample comprised peripheral blood. The chain couples TRBV3-1 (or the pseudogene TRBV3-2) to TRBJ2-3; D unresolved. The CDR3 nucleotides are TGTGCCAGCAGCCAAGATATAGCAGATACGCAGTATTTT. As protein: CASSQDIADTQYF.